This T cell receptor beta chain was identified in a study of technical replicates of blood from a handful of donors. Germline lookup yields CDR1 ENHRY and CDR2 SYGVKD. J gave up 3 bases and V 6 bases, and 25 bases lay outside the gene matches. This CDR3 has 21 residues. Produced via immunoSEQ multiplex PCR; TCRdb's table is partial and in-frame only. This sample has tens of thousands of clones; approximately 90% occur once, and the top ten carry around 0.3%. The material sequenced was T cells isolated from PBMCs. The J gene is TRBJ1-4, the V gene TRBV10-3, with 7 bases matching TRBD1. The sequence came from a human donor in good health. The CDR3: CAISRRAGGSGTDASNEKLFF. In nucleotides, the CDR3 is TGTGCCATCAGCAGAAGGGCGGGAGGAAGCGGGACAGACGCTTCTAATGAAAAACTGTTTTTT.